This T cell receptor (beta chain) was identified during a study of identical twins. Whole-study results and caveats: Out-of-frame sharing of TCR alpha in monozygotic twins was underestimated by models.

All donors were healthy, and all were Caucasian. CDR1 and CDR2 (germline): SGHTA, FQGNSA. This CDR3 has 15 residues. This clonotype appeared many times. Its antigen is as yet unknown. A read error may account for a junction end that differs from germline. TCRdb processed the 5' RACE reads anew with MiXCR; each CDR3 protein has one entry. The table has 550,000 to 800,000 distinct CDR3 sequences, around 7.4% seen once. A further study also used this sample, focusing on yellow fever vaccine responses in identical twins. As that study records: Twins' vaccine T cell response reportedly seemed partly convergent, partly personalized.

The source material was PBMCs. The sequence was obtained from a young woman in good health. The rearrangement links TRBV7-2 to TRBJ2-1; 7 positions match TRBD2. CDR3 in amino acids: CASGLREVPYNEQFF. Here the CDR3 DNA reads TGTGCCAGCGGCTTACGGGAGGTCCCCTACAATGAGCAGTTCTTC. Complete variable domain (other parts from reference TRBV7-2 and TRBJ2-1): GAGVSQSPSNKVTEKGKDVELRCDPISGHTALYWYRQSLGQGLEFLIYFQGNSAPDKSGLPSDRFSAERTGGSVSTLTIQRTQQEDSAVYLCASGLREVPYNEQFFGPGTRLTVL.